Listed here are 30 T cell receptor beta chains from one sample, sequenced in a study of cytomegalovirus exposure and HLA in healthy donors. The study ran its PCR with 60 Vbeta and 13 Jbeta primers. Data came from immunoSEQ multiplex PCR; TCRdb stores just in-frame clones and leaves some out. The profile covers 150,000 or so clones, with 60% to 85% appearing a single time and around 2.2% taken by the ten largest. Sequencing used PBMCs. Receptors were obtained from a man aged 50 or older in good health and CMV-seropositive.

As to this clone: A read error may account for a junction end that differs from germline. In nucleotides, the CDR3 is TGTGCCAGCAGCGCCGGGACAGGGGTTACGGCCTTC. Translated, it gives CASSAGTGVTAF. The chain links TRBV6-4 to TRBJ1-2; 10 bases fit TRBD1. CDR1 and CDR2 (germline): MRHNA, SNTAGT. The CDR3 has 12 amino acids.

This chain's CDR3 is CASSTRQGRNYEQYF. For the CDR3, the DNA is TGTGCCAGCAGTACCAGACAGGGGAGGAACTACGAGCAGTACTTC. V is TRBV28 and J is TRBJ2-7, with 8 bases that match TRBD1. V trimming: 5 bases; J trimming: 3 bases; junction bases outside the gene matches: 9. This CDR3 comprises 15 residues. Germline loops: CDR1 MDHEN, CDR2 SYDVKM.

V is TRBV10-1 and J is TRBJ1-1; tentative D call: TRBD1 (5 bases). Trimming pared 6 bases from V and 1 base from J, leaving 30 bases between. This CDR3 comprises 20 residues. Germline V CDR1 and CDR2: WNHNN, SYGVQD (reference sequence). The CDR3 DNA is TGCGCCAGCAGGGCCCCGTTAGGGGCGATCGTTAGGGGCTCGAACACTGAAGCTTTCTTT. Amino acids: CASRAPLGAIVRGSNTEAFF.

There are a few counts of this clone. The CDR3 DNA reads as TGTGCCAGCAGTGGCACAGGGGGCGGCTATGGCTACACCTTC. It encodes CASSGTGGGYGYTF. This rearrangement joins TRBV2 to TRBJ1-2; 9 bases are shared with TRBD1. This CDR3 contains 14 residues. V trimming: 4 bases; J trimming: 4 bases; junction bases outside the gene matches: 4. CDR1 is SNHLY, CDR2 FYNNEI, per germline.

The chain uses TRBV5-1 and TRBJ2-7; 11 bases map to TRBD1. The CDR3 runs to 16 residues. Germline assignment: CDR1 SGHRS and CDR2 YFSETQ. V gave up 0 bases and J gave up 5 bases; unmatched junction bases: 7. CDR3 coding DNA: TGCGCCAGCAGCTTGGCCCGGACAGGGGGCAGCGACGAGCAGTACTTC. As protein: CASSLARTGGSDEQYF.

This clone has only a few counts. The chain recombines TRBV5-1 with TRBJ2-3, with D unresolved. V was cut by 3 bases and J by 2 bases, with 10 bases left in between. The length of the CDR3 is 14 residues. Germline V lookup: CDR1 SGHRS, CDR2 YFSETQ. CDR3 in DNA: TGCGCCAGCAGCTATGATCAAGCCACAGATACGCAGTATTTT. Translated, it gives CASSYDQATDTQYF.

The CDR3 DNA reads as TGTGCCAGCAGTCCCCCTGGGACTAGCAATGAGCAGTTCTTC. Translated, it gives CASSPPGTSNEQFF. V gene TRBV25-1 combines with J gene TRBJ2-1; 8 bases are shared with TRBD2. V shed 5 bases, J shed 6 bases, and the junction held 6 bases outside the gene matches. The CDR3 is 14 amino acids. CDR1 and CDR2 from the germline V gene are MGHDK and SYGVNS.

The rearrangement uses TRBV5-1 and TRBJ2-3, with TRBD1 matching 7 bases. The CDR3 totals 14 residues. Germline V gene sequence: CDR1 SGHRS, CDR2 YFSETQ. The trim removed 4 bases at V and 2 bases at J, leaving 4 bases unmatched. CDR3 loop: CASSRGTDTDTQYF. The CDR3, as DNA: TGCGCCAGCAGCCGTGGGACAGACACAGATACGCAGTATTTT.

V usage is TRBV13 and J usage is TRBJ2-5; 9 positions agree with TRBD2. The CDR3 contains 16 residues. Trimming took 5 bases from V and 4 from J; bases not matched to a gene: 11. Germline V lookup: CDR1 PRHDT, CDR2 FYEKMQ (reference sequence). The CDR3 DNA sequence: TGTGCCAGCAGCCTAAGGTTGGCGGGGGGGCCAGAGACCCAGTACTTC. It specifies CASSLRLAGGPETQYF. The full variable domain, in which reference TRBV13 and TRBJ2-5 provide the parts outside the CDR3, is AAGVIQSPRHLIKEKRETATLKCYPIPRHDTVYWYQQGPGQDPQFLISFYEKMQSDKGSIPDRFSAQQFSDYHSELNMSSLELGDSALYFCASSLRLAGGPETQYFGPGTRLLVL.

This clone has more than one count but fewer than ten. This chain links TRBV4-1 with TRBJ2-3; 10 bases are a match to TRBD2. The junction had 12 bases not matched to a gene; V was cut back by 1 base and J by 8 bases. Germline V CDR1 and CDR2: MGHRA, YSYEKL. CDR3 size: 17 residues. Here the CDR3 DNA reads TGCGCCAGCAGCCAAGTCCTAGCGGGGGCCCCCGGTGTTACGCAGTATTTT. Its protein product is CASSQVLAGAPGVTQYF.

The V and J genes are TRBV6-6 and TRBJ2-3, with D hard to call. The V gene's germline CDR1 is MNHNY and CDR2 SVGAGI (reference sequence). The ends were cut back, 0 bases at V and 4 bases at J, with 8 bases in the middle. The length of the CDR3 is 14 residues. CDR3 sequence reads: CASSYSYGSDTQYF. The CDR3 DNA sequence: TGTGCCAGCAGTTACTCGTATGGCTCAGATACGCAGTATTTT.

The chain combines TRBV10-3 with TRBJ1-5, with D perhaps TRBD1 (6 bases). V shed 2 bases and J shed 0 bases, with 8 bases lying between them. The CDR3 is 15 residues long. CDR1 ENHRY and CDR2 SYGVKD come from the germline V gene. In nucleotides, the CDR3 is TGTGCCATCAGTGAGCAGGGGAATAGCAATCAGCCCCAGCATTTT. Amino acid sequence: CAISEQGNSNQPQHF.

This clone turned up a few times. The V and J genes are TRBV4-1 and TRBJ2-7; the match to TRBD1 covers 10 bases. Trimming at V came to 2 bases and at J to 2 bases, leaving 6 bases not matched to a gene. This CDR3 is built from 16 residues. Germline CDR1 and CDR2: MGHRA and YSYEKL. The CDR3: CASSQLGTGDTYEQYF. Written as DNA, the CDR3 is TGCGCCAGCAGCCAACTCGGGACAGGGGATACCTACGAGCAGTACTTC.

The chain is built from TRBV6-6 and TRBJ2-1; TRBD2 aligns across 7 bases. CDR3 size: 15 residues. CDR1 and CDR2 from the germline V gene are MNHNY and SVGAGI (reference sequence). The V gene end was trimmed by 6 bases and the J gene end by 5 bases; junction bases not matched to a gene: 10. CDR3 region: CASSPRRGNNNEQFF. The CDR3 coding sequence is TGTGCCAGCAGCCCAAGGCGGGGGAACAACAATGAGCAGTTCTTC.

The rearrangement links TRBV4-1 to TRBJ1-3; D is possibly TRBD1 (5 bases). CDR3 length equals 15 residues. The germline V gene has CDR1 MGHRA and CDR2 YSYEKL. V was trimmed by 1 base and J by 1 base, leaving 8 bases between them. In DNA form, the CDR3 reads TGCGCCAGCAGCCAAGGACAGTCGTCTGGAAACACCATATATTTT. It is translated as CASSQGQSSGNTIYF.

The gene calls are TRBV7-6 and TRBJ1-3; TRBD1 aligns across 7 bases. CDR1 and CDR2 from the germline V gene are SGHVS and FNYEAQ. Trimming cost V 1 base and J 0 bases; bases outside gene matches: 3. The length of the CDR3 is 16 residues. The CDR3 loop reads CASSLGQGTSGNTIYF. The CDR3 DNA sequence: TGTGCCAGCAGCTTAGGACAGGGTACCTCTGGAAACACCATATATTTT.

This chain uses TRBV28 with TRBJ2-3; a weak D match, TRBD2 (6 bases). The V end lost 2 bases, the J end lost 1 base, and 10 bases lay between the germline ends. The length of the CDR3 is 15 residues. Germline CDR1 is MDHEN and CDR2 is SYDVKM. CDR3 region: CASSLPSSGTDTQYF. The DNA of the CDR3 is TGTGCCAGCAGTTTACCCTCTAGCGGCACAGATACGCAGTATTTT.

The chain is built from TRBV9 and TRBJ1-3; D uncertain. CDR1 and CDR2 (germline): SGDLS, YYNGEE. Deletions cut 1 base from V and 1 base from J, with 6 bases between. The CDR3 is 14 amino acids. The CDR3 nucleotides are TGTGCCAGCAGCGTAACACAATCTGGAAACACCATATATTTT. Encoded protein: CASSVTQSGNTIYF.

This chain joins TRBV5-1 and TRBJ2-4; 8 bases align to TRBD1. Trimming cost V 4 bases and J 0 bases; bases outside gene matches: 9. Germline V gene data show CDR1 as SGHRS and CDR2 as YFSETQ. This CDR3 has 17 residues. The CDR3 region is CASSPSGGGRAKNIQYF. The CDR3 DNA reads TGCGCCAGCAGCCCTTCAGGGGGCGGCAGAGCCAAAAACATTCAGTACTTC.

This clone was seen once. The rearrangement joins TRBV6-5 to TRBJ1-5, with D possibly TRBD1 on 5 matching bases. The V gene lost 6 bases and the J gene lost 3 bases, with 12 bases spanning the gap. The CDR3 runs to 14 residues. CDR1 and CDR2 from the germline V gene are MNHEY and SVGAGI. CDR3 amino acids: CASSNGGINQPQHF. The CDR3 region has the DNA TGTGCCAGCAGCAACGGGGGGATCAATCAGCCCCAGCATTTT.

Details on this clone: The same CDR3 also results from other DNA sequences found in this sample. In nucleotides, the CDR3 is TGTGCCAGCAGCTCCGACAGGAACACTGAAGCTTTCTTT. It yields the protein CASSSDRNTEAFF. This rearrangement joins TRBV7-2 to TRBJ1-1, with D possibly matching TRBD1 (5 bases). Deletions cut 4 bases from V and 1 base from J, with 7 bases between. Germline CDR1 and CDR2: SGHTA and FQGNSA. The CDR3 has 13 residues.

The rearrangement links TRBV6-6 to TRBJ1-4; D perhaps matches TRBD1 (5 bases). The CDR3 is 13 amino acids. Trimming took 4 bases from V and 7 from J, leaving 10 bases between them. The V gene's germline CDR1 is MNHNY and CDR2 SVGAGI (reference sequence). The CDR3 nucleotides read TGTGCCAGCAGTTTCCCAGGGTTTGAAAAACTGTTTTTT. Translation: CASSFPGFEKLFF.

This chain joins TRBV2 and TRBJ1-5; 7 bases align to TRBD1. CDR3 size: 13 residues. Per the germline V gene, CDR1 is SNHLY and CDR2 is FYNNEI. The V gene end was trimmed by 8 bases and the J gene end by 9 bases; junction bases not matched to a gene: 10. The CDR3 coding sequence is TGTGCCAGCCGCGGACAGGTCCAATTGCCCCAGCATTTT. It specifies CASRGQVQLPQHF.

CDR3 sequence: CAWNTGQGNTEAFF. The DNA of the CDR3 is TGTGCCTGGAATACGGGACAGGGGAACACTGAAGCTTTCTTT. This chain links TRBV30 with TRBJ1-1; 9 nucleotides align to TRBD1. This CDR3 contains 14 residues. The germline CDR1 and CDR2 sequences are GTSNPN and SVGIG (reference sequence). Losses at the gene ends were 4 bases for V and 1 base for J; bases not matched to a gene: 4. Drawing the rest from reference TRBV30 and TRBJ1-1, the complete variable domain is SQTIHQWPATLVQPVGSPLSLECTVEGTSNPNLYWYRQAAGRGLQLLFYSVGIGQISSEVPQNLSASRPQDRQFILSSKKLLLSDSGFYLCAWNTGQGNTEAFFGQGTRLTVV.

The count of this clone is one. The chain carries TRBV27 and TRBJ2-3; 9 nucleotides align to TRBD2. Germline-derived CDR1 and CDR2 are MNHEY and SMNVEV (reference sequence). The V gene end was trimmed by 4 bases and the J gene end by 2 bases; junction bases not matched to a gene: 7. The CDR3 extends over 16 amino acids. The CDR3 bases are TGTGCCAGCAGTTCCCAGCGGGGGGACTACACAGATACGCAGTATTTT. It encodes CASSSQRGDYTDTQYF.

This clone turned up a few times. The chain couples TRBV6-4 to TRBJ2-3; 10 bases align to TRBD1. With V trimmed by 4 bases and J by 7 bases, 8 bases remained unmatched. CDR3 length: 15 residues. Germline CDR1 and CDR2: MRHNA and SNTAGT. For the CDR3, the DNA is TGTGCCAGCAGTGCTGGGACAGGGGCACCGAATACGCAGTATTTT. It encodes CASSAGTGAPNTQYF.

The chain couples TRBV19 to TRBJ2-7; 9 nucleotides match TRBD1. The CDR3 is 13 residues long. With 4 bases clipped from V and 6 bases from J, the junction kept 4 bases outside the gene matches. The germline CDR1 and CDR2 sequences are LNHDA and SQIVND (reference sequence). CDR3 loop: CASSRGQGREQYF. The DNA for the CDR3 is TGTGCCAGTAGTAGGGGACAGGGTCGCGAGCAGTACTTC.

This clone was observed once. The V gene is TRBV5-1, the J gene TRBJ2-7, with TRBD1 matching 8 bases. The CDR3 has 15 amino acids. CDR1 is SGHRS and CDR2 is YFSETQ in the germline V gene. The junction had 6 bases not matched to a gene; V was cut back by 4 bases and J by 0 bases. CDR3 in amino acids: CASSAAGTGSYEQYF. The CDR3 coding sequence is TGCGCCAGCAGCGCGGCGGGGACAGGCTCCTACGAGCAGTACTTC.

This clone was observed once. The rearrangement joins TRBV19 to TRBJ1-2; D gene ambiguous. V dropped 5 bases and J dropped 8 bases, with 18 bases sitting between them. Germline V lookup: CDR1 LNHDA, CDR2 SQIVND (reference sequence). This CDR3 has 14 residues. CDR3 DNA sequence: TGTGCCAGTAGTCCAGCCCCAGAGGGTCGGGGCTACACCTTC. Amino acid sequence: CASSPAPEGRGYTF.

A single count supports this clone. Other DNA sequences in this sample translate to the same CDR3. The gene calls are TRBV6-1 and TRBJ2-7, with TRBD1 as a possible D gene (5 bases). Trimming left V 5 bases short and J 2 bases short, with 16 bases between. The CDR3 sequence is 15 residues long. Germline assignment: CDR1 MNHNS and CDR2 SASEGT. The DNA of the CDR3 is TGTGCCAGCAGTCGGGTCGACCGACAGCCCTACGAGCAGTACTTC. It translates to CASSRVDRQPYEQYF.